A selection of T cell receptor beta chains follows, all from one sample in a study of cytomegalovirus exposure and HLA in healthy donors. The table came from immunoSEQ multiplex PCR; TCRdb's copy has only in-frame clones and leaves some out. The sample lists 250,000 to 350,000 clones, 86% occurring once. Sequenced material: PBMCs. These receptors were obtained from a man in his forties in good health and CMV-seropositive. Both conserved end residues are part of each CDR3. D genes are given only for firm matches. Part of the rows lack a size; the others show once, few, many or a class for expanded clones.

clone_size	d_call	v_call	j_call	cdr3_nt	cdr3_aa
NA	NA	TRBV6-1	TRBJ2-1	TGTGCCAGCAACCTCCTAGAGGTGAGCAATGAGCAGTTCTTC	CASNLLEVSNEQFF
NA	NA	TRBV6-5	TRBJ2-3	TGTGCCAGCAGTACCTACGCGGGCAGCACAGATACGCAGTATTTT	CASSTYAGSTDTQYF
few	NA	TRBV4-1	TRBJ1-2	TGCGCCAGCAGCCAGGAGGTGTACAACTATGGCTACACCTTC	CASSQEVYNYGYTF
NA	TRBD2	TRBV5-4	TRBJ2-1	TGTGCCAGCAGCTTGGGGGAGGGACTAAAGCAGTTCTTC	CASSLGEGLKQFF
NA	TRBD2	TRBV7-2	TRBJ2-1	TGTGCCAGCAGTCCAAGCGGGAGGAGAAGGAATGAGCAGTTCTTC	CASSPSGRRRNEQFF
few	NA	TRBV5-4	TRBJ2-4	TGTGCCAGCAGCTCCCCGTCCCCAAACATTCAGTACTTC	CASSSPSPNIQYF
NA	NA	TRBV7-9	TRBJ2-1	TGTGCCAGCAGCTTAAGGCAGGAAGCTAATGAGCAGTTCTTC	CASSLRQEANEQFF
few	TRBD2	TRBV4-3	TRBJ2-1	TGCGCCAGCAGCCAGACTTTAGCGGGGTCCTACAATGAGCAGTTCTTC	CASSQTLAGSYNEQFF
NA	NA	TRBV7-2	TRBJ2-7	TGTGCCAGCAGCCCGACACGGGGGTCCTACGAGCAGTACTTC	CASSPTRGSYEQYF
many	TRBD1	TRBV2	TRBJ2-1	TGTGCCAGCGCCGGGACAGGGGGACGGGAGCAGTTCTTC	CASAGTGGREQFF
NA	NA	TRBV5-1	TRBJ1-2	TGCGCCAGCAGCTTGTCCGGGGGCTATGGCTACACCTTC	CASSLSGGYGYTF
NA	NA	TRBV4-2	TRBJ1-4	TGTGCCAGCAGCCAAGATGGGGCATCAACTAATGAAAAACTGTTTTTT	CASSQDGASTNEKLFF
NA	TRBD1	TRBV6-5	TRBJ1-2	TGTGCCACCAGGACAGGGAACTATGGCTACACCTTC	CATRTGNYGYTF
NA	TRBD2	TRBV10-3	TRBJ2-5	TGTGCCATCAGTGAGTCCTGGGGGGGGAAGGAGACCCAGTACTTC	CAISESWGGKETQYF
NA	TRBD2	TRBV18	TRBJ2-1	TGTGCCAGCTCACCACCGACTAGCGGGATTTCGGCTGAGCAGTTCTTC	CASSPPTSGISAEQFF
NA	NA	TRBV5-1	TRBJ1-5	TGCGCCAGCAGCCAACAGGGCAATCAGCCCCAGCATTTT	CASSQQGNQPQHF
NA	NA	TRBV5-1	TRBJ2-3	TGCGCCAGCAGATTTGGTCCCGGAGATACGCAGTATTTT	CASRFGPGDTQYF
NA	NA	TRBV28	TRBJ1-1	TGTGCCAGCAGTTTATTGTCGGGGATGAGTACTGAAGCTTTCTTT	CASSLLSGMSTEAFF
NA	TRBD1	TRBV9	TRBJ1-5	TGTGCCAGCAGCGTAGACGGACAGGGCCAGCCCCAGCATTTT	CASSVDGQGQPQHF
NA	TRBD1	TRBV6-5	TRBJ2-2	TGTGCCAGCAACAGGGACAGAAGAACCGGGGAGCTGTTTTTT	CASNRDRRTGELFF
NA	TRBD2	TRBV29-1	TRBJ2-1	TGCAGCGTTGATGGAGCGGGGAACTACAATGAGCAGTTCTTC	CSVDGAGNYNEQFF
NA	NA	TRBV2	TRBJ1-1	TGTGCCAGCAGACGACAGGCAATGAACACTGAAGCTTTCTTT	CASRRQAMNTEAFF
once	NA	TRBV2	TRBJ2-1	TGTGCCAGCAGTGAGGAGGGGAGCTCCTACAATGAGCAGTTCTTC	CASSEEGSSYNEQFF
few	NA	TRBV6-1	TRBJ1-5	TGTGCCAGCAGTGAAGTCAGGGAATGGAATCAGCCCCAGCATTTT	CASSEVREWNQPQHF
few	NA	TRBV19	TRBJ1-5	TGTGCCAGTTTAGGAGTAGCGGGCAATCAGCCCCAGCATTTT	CASLGVAGNQPQHF
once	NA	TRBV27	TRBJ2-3	TGTGCCAGCAGTTTAGGGCTTCCCACAGATACGCAGTATTTT	CASSLGLPTDTQYF
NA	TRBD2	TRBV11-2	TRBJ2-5	TGTGCCAGCAGCTTAGCCAGGGAGGGGCAAGAGACCCAGTACTTC	CASSLAREGQETQYF
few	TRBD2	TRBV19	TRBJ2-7	TGTGCCAGTAGTCTCCGAGATCTTAGCGGGAGAAACGAGCAGTACTTC	CASSLRDLSGRNEQYF